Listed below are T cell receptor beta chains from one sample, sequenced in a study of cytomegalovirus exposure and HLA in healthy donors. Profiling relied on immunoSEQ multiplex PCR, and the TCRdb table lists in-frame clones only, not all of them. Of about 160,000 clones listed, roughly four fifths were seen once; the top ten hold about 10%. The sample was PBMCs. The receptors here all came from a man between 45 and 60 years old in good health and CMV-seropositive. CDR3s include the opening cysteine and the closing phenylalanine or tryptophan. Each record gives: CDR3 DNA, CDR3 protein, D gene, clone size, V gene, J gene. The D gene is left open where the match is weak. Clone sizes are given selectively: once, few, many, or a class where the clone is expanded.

CDR3nt: TGTGCCAGCAGGGGGACTTCTAACTATGGCTACACCTTC
CDR3aa: CASRGTSNYGYTF
d_gene: NA
abundance: NA
v_gene: TRBV27
j_gene: TRBJ1-2

CDR3nt: TGTGCCAGCAGTTCCAGGACATTTTACTCTGGAAACACCATATATTTT
CDR3aa: CASSSRTFYSGNTIYF
d_gene: NA
abundance: NA
v_gene: TRBV28
j_gene: TRBJ1-3

CDR3nt: TGTGCCAGCAGCTTGTTCCGGGGGAGCAATCAGCCCCAGCATTTT
CDR3aa: CASSLFRGSNQPQHF
d_gene: NA
abundance: NA
v_gene: TRBV5-6
j_gene: TRBJ1-5

CDR3nt: TGTGCCAGCAGTCGGACTAGCGGGTATCTCTACGAGCAGTACTTC
CDR3aa: CASSRTSGYLYEQYF
d_gene: TRBD2
abundance: NA
v_gene: TRBV28
j_gene: TRBJ2-7

CDR3nt: TGTGCCAGCAGAGTTATTGGCGGGGGTCTGGGTGGCTACACCTTC
CDR3aa: CASRVIGGGLGGYTF
d_gene: NA
abundance: NA
v_gene: TRBV28
j_gene: TRBJ1-2

CDR3nt: TGTGCCAGCAGCTTCGACAGGGAGTTTAACTATGGCTACACCTTC
CDR3aa: CASSFDREFNYGYTF
d_gene: TRBD1
abundance: NA
v_gene: TRBV5-6
j_gene: TRBJ1-2

CDR3nt: TGTGCCACCAAACCATACAGGGACAGCTACGAGCAGTACTTC
CDR3aa: CATKPYRDSYEQYF
d_gene: TRBD1
abundance: NA
v_gene: TRBV6-5
j_gene: TRBJ2-7

CDR3nt: TGTGCCAGCACCCAGGCGTGGCTAGCGGGTTCGAGTGAGCAGTTCTTC
CDR3aa: CASTQAWLAGSSEQFF
d_gene: TRBD2
abundance: NA
v_gene: TRBV28
j_gene: TRBJ2-1

CDR3nt: TGTGCCAGCAGTGGGACAGGACACAAAAACATTCAGTACTTC
CDR3aa: CASSGTGHKNIQYF
d_gene: TRBD1
abundance: NA
v_gene: TRBV6-1
j_gene: TRBJ2-4

CDR3nt: TGTGCCAGCAGCCCGAGGACTAGCGGGAGTAGCAATGAGCAGTTCTTC
CDR3aa: CASSPRTSGSSNEQFF
d_gene: TRBD2
abundance: NA
v_gene: TRBV11-3
j_gene: TRBJ2-1

CDR3nt: TGTGCCAGCAGGTCGACAGGAGAGGGGTACAATGAGCAGTTCTTC
CDR3aa: CASRSTGEGYNEQFF
d_gene: NA
abundance: few
v_gene: TRBV6-5
j_gene: TRBJ2-1

CDR3nt: TGTGCCACCGCGACTGGGGGAGGGGGTCACAATGAGCAGTTCTTC
CDR3aa: CATATGGGGHNEQFF
d_gene: NA
abundance: NA
v_gene: TRBV2
j_gene: TRBJ2-1

CDR3nt: TGTGCCAGCACCTTGACAGGGGGCTACGAGCAGTACTTC
CDR3aa: CASTLTGGYEQYF
d_gene: TRBD1
abundance: NA
v_gene: TRBV11-2
j_gene: TRBJ2-7

CDR3nt: TGTGCCAGCAGCACAGGGGTTGGTTACGAGCAGTACTTC
CDR3aa: CASSTGVGYEQYF
d_gene: TRBD1
abundance: once
v_gene: TRBV7-3
j_gene: TRBJ2-7

CDR3nt: TGCGCCAGCAGCTTGGGACAGGCATTCAAAGATACGCAGTATTTT
CDR3aa: CASSLGQAFKDTQYF
d_gene: NA
abundance: NA
v_gene: TRBV5-1
j_gene: TRBJ2-3

CDR3nt: TGTGCCAGCTCCCAAGGACAGGGTGCTGAAGCTTTCTTT
CDR3aa: CASSQGQGAEAFF
d_gene: TRBD1
abundance: many
v_gene: TRBV18
j_gene: TRBJ1-1

CDR3nt: TGTTCCAGCAGCTTAGTGACACAGATTCGCTATGGCTACACCTTC
CDR3aa: CSSSLVTQIRYGYTF
d_gene: NA
abundance: NA
v_gene: TRBV7-9
j_gene: TRBJ1-2

CDR3nt: TGTGCCAGCAGAGTGACAGGGGGCCCTAATGAAAAACTGTTTTTT
CDR3aa: CASRVTGGPNEKLFF
d_gene: TRBD1
abundance: NA
v_gene: TRBV6-1
j_gene: TRBJ1-4

CDR3nt: TGTGCCAGTCGAAGCCGGACAGGGAACACTGAAGCTTTCTTT
CDR3aa: CASRSRTGNTEAFF
d_gene: TRBD1
abundance: NA
v_gene: TRBV19
j_gene: TRBJ1-1

CDR3nt: TGTGCCGCCAGTAACACAGGCCTTAGCAATCAGCCCCAGCATTTT
CDR3aa: CAASNTGLSNQPQHF
d_gene: NA
abundance: NA
v_gene: TRBV19
j_gene: TRBJ1-5

CDR3nt: TGTGCCAGCAGAGGACAGGAAAATTCACCCCTCCACTTT
CDR3aa: CASRGQENSPLHF
d_gene: TRBD1
abundance: NA
v_gene: TRBV6-6
j_gene: TRBJ1-6

CDR3nt: TGTGCCAGTCAGTTTGCGAACACCGGGGAGCTGTTTTTT
CDR3aa: CASQFANTGELFF
d_gene: NA
abundance: NA
v_gene: TRBV19
j_gene: TRBJ2-2

CDR3nt: TGTGCCAGCAGTCGCAGCGGGAACTCCTACAATGAGCAGTTCTTC
CDR3aa: CASSRSGNSYNEQFF
d_gene: TRBD2
abundance: NA
v_gene: TRBV6-5
j_gene: TRBJ2-1

CDR3nt: TGTGCCAGCAGTCAAATCAACTACGAGCAGTACTTC
CDR3aa: CASSQINYEQYF
d_gene: NA
abundance: NA
v_gene: TRBV6-6
j_gene: TRBJ2-7

CDR3nt: TGTGCCTGGACAGGTCAGGGGGAGCAGTACTTC
CDR3aa: CAWTGQGEQYF
d_gene: NA
abundance: NA
v_gene: TRBV30
j_gene: TRBJ2-7

CDR3nt: TGTGCCAGCAGCCCCCGGGACAGGGGCGAGCAGTACTTC
CDR3aa: CASSPRDRGEQYF
d_gene: TRBD1
abundance: NA
v_gene: TRBV7-9
j_gene: TRBJ2-7

CDR3nt: TGTGCCAGCGTGCCCAGCGGGGGCCTCTCCTACGAGCAGTACTTC
CDR3aa: CASVPSGGLSYEQYF
d_gene: TRBD2
abundance: NA
v_gene: TRBV6-5
j_gene: TRBJ2-7

CDR3nt: TGTGCCAGCAGCTCTGTGGACTGGGGTGGCAATCAGCCCCAGCATTTT
CDR3aa: CASSSVDWGGNQPQHF
d_gene: NA
abundance: NA
v_gene: TRBV7-2
j_gene: TRBJ1-5

CDR3nt: TGTGCCAGCAGTACCCTCGAAGCAGCGGACTACTATGGCTACACCTTC
CDR3aa: CASSTLEAADYYGYTF
d_gene: NA
abundance: NA
v_gene: TRBV7-9
j_gene: TRBJ1-2

CDR3nt: TGTGCCAGTAGTCCTCCTCGGGACAGGGGGTGGGACACTGAAGCTTTCTTT
CDR3aa: CASSPPRDRGWDTEAFF
d_gene: TRBD1
abundance: NA
v_gene: TRBV19
j_gene: TRBJ1-1

CDR3nt: TGTGCCAGCAGCGTAGACGGGGAGCAGCCCCAGCATTTT
CDR3aa: CASSVDGEQPQHF
d_gene: NA
abundance: once
v_gene: TRBV9
j_gene: TRBJ1-5

CDR3nt: TGCGCCAGCATGAGGACTAGCGGGAGTGCAGATACGCAGTATTTT
CDR3aa: CASMRTSGSADTQYF
d_gene: TRBD2
abundance: NA
v_gene: TRBV4-1
j_gene: TRBJ2-3

CDR3nt: TGCGCCAGCAGCCCCAACAATGAGCAGTTCTTC
CDR3aa: CASSPNNEQFF
d_gene: NA
abundance: NA
v_gene: TRBV5-1
j_gene: TRBJ2-1

CDR3nt: TGTGCCAGCAGCGCGGGACAGGGGGTCCCATACTGGGAAGCTTTCTTT
CDR3aa: CASSAGQGVPYWEAFF
d_gene: TRBD1
abundance: few
v_gene: TRBV5-6
j_gene: TRBJ1-1

CDR3nt: TGCGCCAGCAGCCAAGATGGAGGGGCCTCCTACGAGCAGTACTTC
CDR3aa: CASSQDGGASYEQYF
d_gene: NA
abundance: NA
v_gene: TRBV4-1
j_gene: TRBJ2-7

CDR3nt: TGCGCCAGCAGTCAGGGCTCCTACGAGCAGTACTTC
CDR3aa: CASSQGSYEQYF
d_gene: NA
abundance: NA
v_gene: TRBV5-1
j_gene: TRBJ2-7

CDR3nt: TGTGCCAGCCAGCGGGGGAGGGTCAAAGATACGCAGTATTTT
CDR3aa: CASQRGRVKDTQYF
d_gene: TRBD2
abundance: NA
v_gene: TRBV10-3
j_gene: TRBJ2-3

CDR3nt: TGTGCCATCAGTGAGCCGGGTCTAAACTATGGCTACACCTTC
CDR3aa: CAISEPGLNYGYTF
d_gene: NA
abundance: NA
v_gene: TRBV10-3
j_gene: TRBJ1-2

CDR3nt: TGTGCCAGCAGCCGCGGAGGTGCAGATACGCAGTATTTT
CDR3aa: CASSRGGADTQYF
d_gene: NA
abundance: NA
v_gene: TRBV5-6
j_gene: TRBJ2-3

CDR3nt: TGTGCCAGCAGCCGTCTGGGAGGCAATCAGCCCCAGCATTTT
CDR3aa: CASSRLGGNQPQHF
d_gene: NA
abundance: NA
v_gene: TRBV7-2
j_gene: TRBJ1-5

CDR3nt: TGTGCCAGCAGCTTGGGCGGGAGGGCCTCCGGGGAGCTGTTTTTT
CDR3aa: CASSLGGRASGELFF
d_gene: TRBD2
abundance: NA
v_gene: TRBV5-6
j_gene: TRBJ2-2

CDR3nt: TGTGCCAGCAGAATATGGGGACAGGGTAAGGGCTACACCTTC
CDR3aa: CASRIWGQGKGYTF
d_gene: TRBD1
abundance: NA
v_gene: TRBV5-6
j_gene: TRBJ1-2

CDR3nt: TGTGCCAGCAGCGGCGCATCCGGGACAGGGTACCTGCGTGGCTACACCTTC
CDR3aa: CASSGASGTGYLRGYTF
d_gene: TRBD1
abundance: NA
v_gene: TRBV5-4
j_gene: TRBJ1-2

CDR3nt: TGTGCCAGCAGGCAAGGACAGGAGAACACTGAAGCTTTCTTT
CDR3aa: CASRQGQENTEAFF
d_gene: TRBD1
abundance: NA
v_gene: TRBV7-9
j_gene: TRBJ1-1

CDR3nt: TGTGCCGGCCTCGGGGGGTTGAACACAGATACGCAGTATTTT
CDR3aa: CAGLGGLNTDTQYF
d_gene: TRBD2
abundance: NA
v_gene: TRBV2
j_gene: TRBJ2-3

CDR3nt: TGTGCCAGCAGTGAGACAGGAGTAGCAACTAATGAAAAACTGTTTTTT
CDR3aa: CASSETGVATNEKLFF
d_gene: NA
abundance: NA
v_gene: TRBV2
j_gene: TRBJ1-4

CDR3nt: TGTGCCAGCAGCTCCCGATCGGGCACAGATACGCAGTATTTT
CDR3aa: CASSSRSGTDTQYF
d_gene: NA
abundance: NA
v_gene: TRBV7-3
j_gene: TRBJ2-3

CDR3nt: TGCGCCAGCAGCTTAGAGGGGGCAAGCGAGCAGTACTTC
CDR3aa: CASSLEGASEQYF
d_gene: TRBD1
abundance: NA
v_gene: TRBV5-1
j_gene: TRBJ2-7

CDR3nt: TGTGCCAGCAGCCGTACACGACAGGGTAGCTATGGCTACACCTTC
CDR3aa: CASSRTRQGSYGYTF
d_gene: TRBD1
abundance: few
v_gene: TRBV7-2
j_gene: TRBJ1-2

CDR3nt: TGTGCCAGCAGCTTAAGCAACTATGGCTACACCTTC
CDR3aa: CASSLSNYGYTF
d_gene: NA
abundance: NA
v_gene: TRBV7-2
j_gene: TRBJ1-2

CDR3nt: TGTGCCAGCAGAGGACAGGGCCTTAACTATGGCTACACCTTC
CDR3aa: CASRGQGLNYGYTF
d_gene: TRBD1
abundance: NA
v_gene: TRBV28
j_gene: TRBJ1-2

CDR3nt: TGTGCCAGCAGTTCCAGCGGGGCCAGGGGCGATGGCTACACCTTC
CDR3aa: CASSSSGARGDGYTF
d_gene: NA
abundance: NA
v_gene: TRBV7-3
j_gene: TRBJ1-2

CDR3nt: TGTGCCAGCAACAGGGGGGATTTCTACGAGCAGTACTTC
CDR3aa: CASNRGDFYEQYF
d_gene: TRBD1
abundance: once
v_gene: TRBV2
j_gene: TRBJ2-7

CDR3nt: TGTGCCAGCAGCTTGGGCGGGGTGGCCGGGGAGCTGTTTTTT
CDR3aa: CASSLGGVAGELFF
d_gene: NA
abundance: NA
v_gene: TRBV5-5
j_gene: TRBJ2-2

CDR3nt: TGTGCCAGCTCCTCTAGCCCCCGGGCAACTAATGAAAAACTGTTTTTT
CDR3aa: CASSSSPRATNEKLFF
d_gene: NA
abundance: NA
v_gene: TRBV7-9
j_gene: TRBJ1-4